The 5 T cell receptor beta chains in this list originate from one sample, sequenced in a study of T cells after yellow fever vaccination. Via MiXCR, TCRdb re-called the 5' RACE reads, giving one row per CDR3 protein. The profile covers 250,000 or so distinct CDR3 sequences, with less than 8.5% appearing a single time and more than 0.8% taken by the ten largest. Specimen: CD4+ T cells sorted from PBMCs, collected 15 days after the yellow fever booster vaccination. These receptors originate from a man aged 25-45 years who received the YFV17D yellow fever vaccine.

CDR3 protein: CASSYTVGRSSYQPQHF. For the CDR3, the DNA is TGTGCCAGCAGTTACACTGTGGGCCGATCGAGTTATCAGCCCCAGCATTTT. The chain combines TRBV6-2 or TRBV6-3 with TRBJ1-5; D remains ambiguous. V lost 2 bases, J lost 5 bases, and 19 bases lay in between. The germline V gene has CDR1 MNHEY and CDR2 SVGEGT. This CDR3 comprises 17 residues.

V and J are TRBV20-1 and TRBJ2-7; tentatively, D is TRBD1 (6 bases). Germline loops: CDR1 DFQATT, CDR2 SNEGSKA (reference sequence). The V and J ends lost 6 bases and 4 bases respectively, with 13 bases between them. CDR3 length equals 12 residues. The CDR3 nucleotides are TGCAGTGCCAAAAGGGGGACATACGAGCAGTACTTC. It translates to CSAKRGTYEQYF.

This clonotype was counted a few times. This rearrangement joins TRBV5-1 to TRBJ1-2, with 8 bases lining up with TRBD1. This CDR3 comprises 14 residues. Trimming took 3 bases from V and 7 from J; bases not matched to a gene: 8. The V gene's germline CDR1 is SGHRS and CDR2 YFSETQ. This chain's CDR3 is CASSSDRGLAGYTF. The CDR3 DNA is TGCGCCAGCAGCTCCGACAGGGGTCTTGCTGGCTACACCTTC.

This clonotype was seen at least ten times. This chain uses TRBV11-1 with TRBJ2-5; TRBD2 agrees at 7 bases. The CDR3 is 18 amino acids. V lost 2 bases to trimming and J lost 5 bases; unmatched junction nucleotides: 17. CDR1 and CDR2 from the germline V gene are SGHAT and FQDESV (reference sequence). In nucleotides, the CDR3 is TGTGCCAGCAGCTTAAGTGGGAGGGAGACCGCCAGGTGGGAGACCCAGTACTTC. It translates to CASSLSGRETARWETQYF.

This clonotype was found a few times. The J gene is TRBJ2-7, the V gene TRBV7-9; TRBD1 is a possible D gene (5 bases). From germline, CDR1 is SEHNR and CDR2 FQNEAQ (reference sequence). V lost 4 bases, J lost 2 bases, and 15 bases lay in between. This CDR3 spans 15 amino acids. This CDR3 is CASSSIRGRTYEQYF. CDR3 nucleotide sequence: TGTGCCAGCAGCTCCATAAGGGGCCGGACCTACGAGCAGTACTTC. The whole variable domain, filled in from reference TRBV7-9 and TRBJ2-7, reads DTGVSQNPRHKITKRGQNVTFRCDPISEHNRLYWYRQTLGQGPEFLTYFQNEAQLEKSRLLSDRFSAERPKGSFSTLEIQRTEQGDSAMYLCASSSIRGRTYEQYFGPGTRLTVT.